Below are 21 T cell receptor beta chains sequenced from a single sample in a study of post-analysis software for immune sequencing data. Study-wide points: In patients, about five TRBV segments were more frequent than in controls, with TRBV5-6, TRBV5-1 and TRBV20-1 among them.

No antigen has been assigned to these receptors. TCR beta cDNA libraries had unique molecular identifiers. TCRdb re-called the PCR reads with MiXCR, one entry per CDR3 protein. The profile shows about 800,000 distinct CDR3 sequences, 25% to 30% of them singletons. Sequencing used blood. These receptors all stem from a girl aged 5-17 years with multiple sclerosis.

In this sample, this clonotype turned up a few times. V and J are TRBV7-2 and TRBJ2-1; D uncertain. With 3 bases removed from V and 0 bases from J, the gap between germline ends came to 12 bases. CDR1 and CDR2 from the germline V gene are SGHTA and FQGNSA. There are 16 residues in the CDR3. The CDR3 here is CASSFATGRSYNEQFF. The CDR3 bases are TGTGCCAGCAGCTTCGCCACTGGGCGCTCCTACAATGAGCAGTTCTTC.

This clonotype was counted a few times. V is TRBV4-2 and J is TRBJ2-1; the match to TRBD1 covers 9 bases. The germline gives CDR1 LGHNA, CDR2 YNFKEQ. The length of the CDR3 is 17 residues. Germline trimming cut 0 bases from V and 8 bases from J; bases unmatched to any gene: 11. CDR3 protein: CASSQEGQGRPIHEQFF. The CDR3 nucleotides are TGTGCCAGCAGCCAAGAGGGACAGGGCAGGCCGATCCATGAGCAGTTCTTC.

Note on this clonotype: A junction end diverges from the germline sequence, so it may reflect a read error. The chain is built from TRBV3-1 and TRBJ1-5; a weak D match, TRBD1 (6 bases). The CDR3 is 15 residues long. The germline V gene encodes CDR1 LGHDT and CDR2 YNNKEL (reference sequence). Here the CDR3 DNA reads TGTGTCAGCAGCCAAGGAGGGACACCGAATCAGCCCCAGCATTTT. It yields the protein CVSSQGGTPNQPQHF.

V and J are TRBV5-1 and TRBJ1-1, with unresolved D. Trimming left V 1 base short and J 3 bases short, with 10 bases between. There are 14 residues in the CDR3. Germline CDR1 is SGHRS and CDR2 is YFSETQ. CDR3 sequence reads: CASSLRVLDTEAFF. Written as DNA, the CDR3 is TGCGCCAGCAGCTTGCGGGTTTTAGACACTGAAGCTTTCTTT.

This clonotype occurred a few times. The chain joins TRBV7-9 to TRBJ2-4, with TRBD2 as a possible D gene (5 bases). V lost 2 bases and J 9 bases, leaving 11 bases between the germline ends. The CDR3 consists of 13 residues. Per the germline V gene, CDR1 is SEHNR and CDR2 is FQNEAQ (reference sequence). CDR3 bases: TGTGCCAGCAGCTTACTGGGAGAGGGCATTCAGTACTTC. This encodes CASSLLGEGIQYF.

The chain joins TRBV5-1 to TRBJ2-3; weak D call: TRBD2 (6 bases). Between the trimmed V and J ends, which lost 5 bases and 3 bases, there was a span of 13 bases. Looked up from germline, CDR1 is SGHRS and CDR2 is YFSETQ. CDR3 size: 14 residues. This chain's CDR3 is CASRGTGATDTQYF. Here the CDR3 DNA reads TGCGCCAGCAGAGGAACGGGAGCTACAGATACGCAGTATTTT.

The V and J genes are TRBV7-2 and TRBJ2-5; 9 bases line up with TRBD1. The CDR3 is made up of 15 amino acids. Germline loops: CDR1 SGHTA, CDR2 FQGNSA. V gave up 3 bases and J gave up 5 bases; unmatched junction bases: 7. CDR3 nucleotides: TGTGCCAGCAGCTTGTGGGGGACAGGGACGGAGACCCAGTACTTC. This gives the protein CASSLWGTGTETQYF.

With respect to this clonotype: The junction departs from germline at one end; a sequencing error may be responsible. V and J are TRBV14 and TRBJ2-7; D unresolved. This CDR3 contains 16 residues. Per germline, CDR1 SGHDN and CDR2 FVKESK. As DNA, the CDR3 is TGTGCCAGCGGCCAAGGCGGTAACCTTCCCTCCTACGAGCAGTACTTC. Its translation: CASGQGGNLPSYEQYF.

This clonotype was counted only a few times. The V and J genes are TRBV27 and TRBJ2-3; 7 bases map to TRBD2. V was pared by 5 bases and J by 2 bases, with 4 bases of the junction left unmatched. Germline V gene data show CDR1 as MNHEY and CDR2 as SMNVEV (reference sequence). There are 14 residues in the CDR3. CDR3 in amino acids: CASSPQRDTDTQYF. CDR3 DNA: TGTGCCAGCAGTCCACAGCGGGACACAGATACGCAGTATTTT.

This clonotype was seen a handful of times. V is TRBV10-3 and J is TRBJ2-7; no firm D call. Trimming shortened V by 3 bases and J by 8 bases, and 17 bases separated the two germline ends. The CDR3 covers 14 residues. Germline CDR1 reads ENHRY; CDR2 reads SYGVKD. This CDR3 reads CAISDLVAPRQQYF. As DNA, the CDR3 is TGTGCCATCAGTGATCTCGTTGCCCCCCGACAGCAGTACTTC.

V and J are TRBV20-1 and TRBJ2-1; 8 nucleotides match TRBD2. Germline V CDR1 and CDR2: DFQATT, SNEGSKA (reference sequence). The ends lost 0 bases at V and 2 bases at J; junction bases unmatched: 9. The CDR3 contains 17 residues. Here the CDR3 DNA reads TGCAGTGCTAGAGATCCGAGAGCGGGAGCGACCTACAATGAGCAGTTCTTC. Translation: CSARDPRAGATYNEQFF.

The chain carries TRBV11-1 and TRBJ2-1; maybe TRBD1 (6 bases). Germline CDR1 and CDR2: SGHAT and FQDESV (reference sequence). Trimming took 4 bases from V and 7 from J, leaving 17 bases between them. The CDR3 is 15 amino acids. The CDR3 here is CASSYRIGQRNEQFF. In DNA form, the CDR3 reads TGTGCCAGCAGCTATAGGATTGGACAGAGGAATGAGCAGTTCTTC.

This clonotype came up a few times. This rearrangement joins TRBV5-1 to TRBJ2-7; D ambiguous. The CDR3 consists of 14 residues. Germline-derived CDR1 and CDR2 are SGHRS and YFSETQ. With 4 bases removed from V and 6 bases from J, the gap between germline ends came to 17 bases. CDR3 sequence (DNA): TGCGCCAGCAGCCCAGAAGCGCTTACGGGCGAGCAGTACTTC. It is translated as CASSPEALTGEQYF.

The V and J genes are TRBV6-2 or TRBV6-3 and TRBJ2-1, with TRBD2 identical over 9 bases. CDR1 is MNHEY, CDR2 SVGEGT, per germline. The V segment lost 2 bases and the J segment 4 bases; nucleotides outside the gene matches: 3. The CDR3 extends over 15 amino acids. The CDR3, as DNA: TGTGCCAGCAGTTACCAGCTAGCGGGATACAATGAGCAGTTCTTC. It codes for CASSYQLAGYNEQFF.

This clonotype was observed a few times. The gene calls are TRBV24-1 and TRBJ2-1; TRBD2 aligns across 12 bases. The J segment lost 8 bases and the V segment lost 3 bases, leaving 7 bases of the junction unmatched. The CDR3 has 16 residues. Germline V gives CDR1 KGHDR, CDR2 SFDVKD. Written as DNA, the CDR3 is TGTGCCACCAGTGATCCTAGCGGGAGGGCCGCGTATGAGCAGTTCTTC. Translated: CATSDPSGRAAYEQFF.

In this sample, this clonotype turned up a few times. This chain connects TRBV20-1 to TRBJ1-5; 9 bases agree with TRBD1. CDR1 and CDR2 from the germline V gene are DFQATT and SNEGSKA (reference sequence). The V gene end was trimmed by 5 bases and the J gene end by 4 bases; junction bases not matched to a gene: 15. This CDR3 is 17 amino acids long. The CDR3 sequence: CSAGRSSTGGRNQPQHF. CDR3 bases: TGCAGTGCTGGACGATCTTCGACAGGGGGTAGGAATCAGCCCCAGCATTTT.

For this clonotype: Mismatch with germline at one junction end may stem from a read error. This sequence joins TRBV3-1 and TRBJ1-2; D not certain. The CDR3 contains 13 residues. Germline V lookup: CDR1 LGHDT, CDR2 YNNKEL (reference sequence). CDR3 DNA: TGTACCAGCAGCCAAGCTGGAGGCTATGGCTACACCTTC. It codes for CTSSQAGGYGYTF.

As to this clonotype: Germline is not matched at one junction end, which may reflect a read error. This rearrangement joins TRBV4-1 to TRBJ2-5; the D gene is possibly TRBD1 (6 bases). Germline values: CDR1 MGHRA, CDR2 YSYEKL. The CDR3 covers 15 residues. This CDR3 reads CASSQVGRGQEAQYF. DNA of the CDR3: TGCGCCAGCAGCCAAGTTGGCAGGGGACAAGAGGCCCAGTACTTC.

In its sample, this clonotype was seen many times. V is TRBV29-1 and J is TRBJ2-5, with D possibly TRBD2 on 6 matching bases. V was pared by 6 bases and J by 10 bases, with 18 bases between. Germline lookup yields CDR1 SQVTM and CDR2 ANQGSEA. The CDR3 has 12 amino acids. The CDR3 DNA follows: TGCAGCGTGAGGGTTAGCGGCGCAGACCAGTACTTC. Amino acids: CSVRVSGADQYF.

The chain is built from TRBV29-1 and TRBJ1-1; D is unclear. Germline V gene sequence: CDR1 SQVTM, CDR2 ANQGSEA. The CDR3 length is 13 residues. Trimming took 5 bases from V and 3 from J, leaving 13 bases between them. The CDR3 region has the DNA TGCAGCGTTTTGACCCCGAGGGACACTGAAGCTTTCTTT. Protein product: CSVLTPRDTEAFF.

This clonotype has just a few counts. The chain couples TRBV6-6 to TRBJ1-1, with D possibly matching TRBD1 (5 bases). Germline V gene lookup returns CDR1 MNHNY and CDR2 SVGAGI (reference sequence). The CDR3 spans 11 residues. The DNA for the CDR3 is TGTGAATCTCTGCGGGGGACTGAAGCTTTCTTT. It yields the protein CESLRGTEAFF.